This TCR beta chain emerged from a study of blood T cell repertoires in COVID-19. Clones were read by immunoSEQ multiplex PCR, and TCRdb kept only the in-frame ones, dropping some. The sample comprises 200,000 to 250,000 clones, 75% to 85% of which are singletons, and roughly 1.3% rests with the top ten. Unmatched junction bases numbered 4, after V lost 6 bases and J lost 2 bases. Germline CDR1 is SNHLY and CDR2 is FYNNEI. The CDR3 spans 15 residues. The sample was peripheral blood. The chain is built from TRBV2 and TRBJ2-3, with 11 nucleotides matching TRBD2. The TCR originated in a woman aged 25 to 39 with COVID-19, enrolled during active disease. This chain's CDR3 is CASRLAGDSTDTQYF. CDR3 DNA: TGTGCCAGCAGACTAGCGGGGGATTCCACAGATACGCAGTATTTT.